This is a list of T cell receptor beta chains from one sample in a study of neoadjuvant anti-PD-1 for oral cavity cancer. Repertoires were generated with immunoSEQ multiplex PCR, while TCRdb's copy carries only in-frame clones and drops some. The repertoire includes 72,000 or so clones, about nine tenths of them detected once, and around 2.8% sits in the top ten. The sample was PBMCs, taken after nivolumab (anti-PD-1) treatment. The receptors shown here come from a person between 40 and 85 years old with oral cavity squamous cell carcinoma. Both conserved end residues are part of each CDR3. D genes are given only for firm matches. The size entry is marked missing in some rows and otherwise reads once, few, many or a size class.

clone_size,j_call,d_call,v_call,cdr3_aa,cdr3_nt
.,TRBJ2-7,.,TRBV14,CASSRDGSYEQYF,TGTGCCAGCAGCCGAGACGGGTCCTACGAGCAGTACTTC
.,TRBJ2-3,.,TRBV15,CATSRDGGSDTQYF,TGTGCCACCAGCAGAGATGGAGGTTCAGATACGCAGTATTTT
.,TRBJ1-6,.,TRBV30,CAWSTTLDPRGSAPLHF,TGTGCCTGGAGTACAACGCTTGACCCCAGGGGTAGCGCACCCCTCCACTTT
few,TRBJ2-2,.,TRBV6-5,CASTTDSTNTGELFF,TGTGCCAGCACCACCGACTCTACGAACACCGGGGAGCTGTTTTTT
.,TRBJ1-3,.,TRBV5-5,CASSLGATASSGNTIYF,TGTGCCAGCAGCTTGGGGGCCACAGCATCCTCTGGAAACACCATATATTTT
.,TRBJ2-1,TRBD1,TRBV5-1,CASSTGTGGGEQFF,TGCGCCAGCAGCACCGGGACAGGTGGGGGTGAGCAGTTCTTC
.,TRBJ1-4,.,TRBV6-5,CASSYERFNEKLFF,TGTGCCAGCAGTTACGAGCGTTTTAATGAAAAACTGTTTTTT
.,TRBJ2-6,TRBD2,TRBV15,CATSLAGGSGANVLTF,TGTGCCACCAGCCTAGCGGGGGGCTCTGGGGCCAACGTCCTGACTTTC
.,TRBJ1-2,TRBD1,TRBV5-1,CASSLGRQGNDGYTF,TGCGCCAGCAGCTTGGGCCGACAGGGTAATGATGGCTACACCTTC
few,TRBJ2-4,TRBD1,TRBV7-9,CASSLLAGGLAKNIQYF,TGTGCCAGCAGCTTATTGGCAGGGGGATTAGCCAAAAACATTCAGTACTTC
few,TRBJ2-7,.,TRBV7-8,CASSLGSWVREQYF,TGTGCCAGCAGCTTAGGATCGTGGGTCCGCGAGCAGTACTTC
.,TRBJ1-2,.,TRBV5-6,CASSLRAGVFRGYTF,TGTGCCAGCAGCTTGCGGGCAGGGGTTTTCCGGGGCTACACCTTC
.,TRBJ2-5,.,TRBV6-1,CASSEAVARGRDTGETQYF,TGTGCCAGCAGTGAAGCGGTCGCCAGGGGTAGGGACACGGGAGAGACCCAGTACTTC
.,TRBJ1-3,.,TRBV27,CASSLLRGGGFGTIYF,TGTGCCAGCAGTTTACTCCGGGGCGGGGGGTTCGGCACCATATATTTT
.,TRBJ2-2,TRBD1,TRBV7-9,CASSLPILRTGTTGELFF,TGTGCCAGCAGCTTACCAATCCTCAGGACAGGGACCACCGGGGAGCTGTTTTTT
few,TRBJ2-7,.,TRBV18,CASSPRPQSSYEQYF,TGTGCCAGCTCACCCCGACCACAGAGCTCCTACGAGCAGTACTTC
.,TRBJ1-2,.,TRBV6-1,CASSVPLDLLWGYTF,TGTGCCAGCAGTGTCCCACTGGACCTACTATGGGGCTACACCTTC
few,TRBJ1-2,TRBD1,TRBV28,CASSLVLNRGNYGYTF,TGTGCCAGCAGTTTGGTATTAAACAGGGGCAACTATGGCTACACCTTC
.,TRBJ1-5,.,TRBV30,CAWSGGGYQPQHF,TGTGCCTGGAGTGGTGGGGGCTATCAGCCCCAGCATTTT
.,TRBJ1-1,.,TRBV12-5,CASGLSGGTEAFF,TGTGCTAGTGGTTTGTCGGGGGGGACTGAAGCTTTCTTT
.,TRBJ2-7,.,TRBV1,CTSNRDRTYEQYF,TGCACCAGCAACCGGGACAGGACCTACGAGCAGTACTTC
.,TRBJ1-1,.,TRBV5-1,CASSLYGTPEAFF,TGCGCCAGCAGCTTGTATGGGACGCCTGAAGCTTTCTTT
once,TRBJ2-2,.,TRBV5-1,CASKDRSGTGELFF,TGCGCCAGCAAGGACCGATCGGGCACCGGGGAGCTGTTTTTT
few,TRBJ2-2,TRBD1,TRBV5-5,CASSKTGGRNTGELFF,TGTGCCAGCAGCAAAACAGGGGGCCGGAACACCGGGGAGCTGTTTTTT
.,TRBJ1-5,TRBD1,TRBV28,CASSGLKTGGRKLLQHF,TGTGCCAGCAGCGGCCTCAAAACAGGGGGGCGGAAGCTTCTCCAGCATTTT
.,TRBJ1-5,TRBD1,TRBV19,CASSVGTGSNQPQHF,TGTGCCAGTAGTGTCGGGACAGGTAGCAATCAGCCCCAGCATTTT
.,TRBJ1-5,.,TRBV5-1,CASSPEGLLSNQPQHF,TGCGCCAGCAGCCCCGAGGGCCTTCTTAGCAATCAGCCCCAGCATTTT
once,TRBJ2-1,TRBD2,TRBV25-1,CASSESKRGGRHEQFF,TGTGCCAGCAGTGAATCTAAGCGGGGGGGCCGGCATGAGCAGTTCTTC
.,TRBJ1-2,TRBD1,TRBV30,CAWTGQAPRGYTF,TGTGCCTGGACAGGACAGGCACCTAGGGGCTACACCTTC
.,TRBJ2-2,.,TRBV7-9,CASSWPGASGNTGELFF,TGTGCCAGCAGCTGGCCGGGGGCTAGCGGAAACACCGGGGAGCTGTTTTTT
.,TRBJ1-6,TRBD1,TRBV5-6,CASRSGQGAYNSPLHF,TGTGCCAGCAGGTCCGGACAGGGGGCCTATAATTCACCCCTCCACTTT
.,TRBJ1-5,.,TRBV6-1,CASTEIRVTNQPQHF,TGTGCCAGCACTGAGATTCGAGTTACAAATCAGCCCCAGCATTTT
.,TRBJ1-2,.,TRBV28,CASNQNGDYGYTF,TGTGCCAGCAACCAAAACGGGGACTATGGCTACACCTTC
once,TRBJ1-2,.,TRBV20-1,CSLPGYTF,TGCAGTCTCCCTGGCTACACCTTC
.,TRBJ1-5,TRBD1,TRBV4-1,CASSHPDRGFQPQHF,TGCGCCAGCAGCCACCCGGACAGGGGGTTTCAGCCCCAGCATTTT
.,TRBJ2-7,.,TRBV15,CATSRESWSYEQYF,TGTGCCACCAGCAGAGAGTCCTGGTCCTACGAGCAGTACTTC
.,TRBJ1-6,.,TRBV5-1,CASSEGQRRSPLHF,TGCGCCAGCAGCGAAGGACAAAGAAGGTCACCCCTCCACTTT
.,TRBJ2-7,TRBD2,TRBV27,CASTPRSGLAGREQYF,TGTGCCAGCACTCCTCGGTCGGGACTAGCGGGTAGGGAGCAGTACTTC
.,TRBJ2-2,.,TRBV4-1,CASSQVSSGTGELFF,TGCGCCAGCAGCCAAGTATCCTCGGGGACCGGGGAGCTGTTTTTT
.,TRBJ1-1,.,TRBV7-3,CASSLSLGTEAFF,TGTGCCAGCAGCTTAAGTTTGGGGACTGAAGCTTTCTTT
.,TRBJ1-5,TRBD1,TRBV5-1,CASSFNTGASQPQHF,TGCGCCAGCAGCTTTAATACAGGGGCAAGCCAGCCCCAGCATTTT
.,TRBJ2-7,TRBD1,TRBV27,CASSGQASYEQYF,TGTGCCAGCAGCGGACAGGCCTCCTACGAGCAGTACTTC
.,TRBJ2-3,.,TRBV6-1,CASSESEGMGPTYTDTQYF,TGTGCCAGCAGTGAATCTGAGGGTATGGGGCCGACTTACACAGATACGCAGTATTTT
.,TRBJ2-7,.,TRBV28,CASRRRSYEQYF,TGTGCCAGCAGACGGCGCTCCTACGAGCAGTACTTC